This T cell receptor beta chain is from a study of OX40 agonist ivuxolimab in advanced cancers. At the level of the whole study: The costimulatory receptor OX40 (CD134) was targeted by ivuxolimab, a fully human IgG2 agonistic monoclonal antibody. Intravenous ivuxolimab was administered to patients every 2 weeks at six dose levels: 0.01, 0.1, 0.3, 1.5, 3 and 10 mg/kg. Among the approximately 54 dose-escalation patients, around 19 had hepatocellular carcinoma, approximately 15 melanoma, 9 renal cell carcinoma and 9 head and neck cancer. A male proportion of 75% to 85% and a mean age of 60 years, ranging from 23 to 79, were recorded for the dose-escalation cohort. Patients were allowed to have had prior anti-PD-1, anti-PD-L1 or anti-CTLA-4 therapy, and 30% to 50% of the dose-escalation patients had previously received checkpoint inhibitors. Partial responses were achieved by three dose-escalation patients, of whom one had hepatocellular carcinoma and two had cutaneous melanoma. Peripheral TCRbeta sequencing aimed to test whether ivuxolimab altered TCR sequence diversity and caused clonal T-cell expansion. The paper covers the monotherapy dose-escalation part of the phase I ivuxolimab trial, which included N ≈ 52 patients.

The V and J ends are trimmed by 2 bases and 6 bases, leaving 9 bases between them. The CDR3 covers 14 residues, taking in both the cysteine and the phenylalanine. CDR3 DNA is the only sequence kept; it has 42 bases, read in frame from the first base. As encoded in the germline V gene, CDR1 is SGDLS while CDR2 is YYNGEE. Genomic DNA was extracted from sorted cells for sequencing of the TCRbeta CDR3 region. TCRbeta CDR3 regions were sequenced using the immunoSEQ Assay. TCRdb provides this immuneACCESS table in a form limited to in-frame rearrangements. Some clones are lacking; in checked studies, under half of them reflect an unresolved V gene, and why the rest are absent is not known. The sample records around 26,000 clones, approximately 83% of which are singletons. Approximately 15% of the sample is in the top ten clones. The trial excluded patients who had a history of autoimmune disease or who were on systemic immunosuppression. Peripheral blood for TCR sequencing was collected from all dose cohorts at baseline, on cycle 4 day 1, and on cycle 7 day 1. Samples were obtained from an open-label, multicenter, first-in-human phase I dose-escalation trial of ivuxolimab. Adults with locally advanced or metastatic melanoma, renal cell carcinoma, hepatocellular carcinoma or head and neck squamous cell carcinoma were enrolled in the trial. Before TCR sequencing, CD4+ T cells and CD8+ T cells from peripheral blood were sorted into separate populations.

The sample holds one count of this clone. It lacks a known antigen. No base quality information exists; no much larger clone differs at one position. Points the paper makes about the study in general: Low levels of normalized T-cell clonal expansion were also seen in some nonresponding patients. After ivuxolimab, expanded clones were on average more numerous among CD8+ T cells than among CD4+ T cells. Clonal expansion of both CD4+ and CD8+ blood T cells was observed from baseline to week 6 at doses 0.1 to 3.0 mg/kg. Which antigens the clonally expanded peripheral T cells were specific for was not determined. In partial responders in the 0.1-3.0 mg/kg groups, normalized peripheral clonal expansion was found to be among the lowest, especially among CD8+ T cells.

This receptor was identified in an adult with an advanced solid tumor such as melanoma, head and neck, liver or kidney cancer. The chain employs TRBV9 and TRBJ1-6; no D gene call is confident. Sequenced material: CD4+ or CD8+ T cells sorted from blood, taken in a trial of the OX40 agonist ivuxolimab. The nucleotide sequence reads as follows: TGTGCCAGCAGCGTTGGTCAGGCTAATTCACCCCTCCACTTT. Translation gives CASSVGQANSPLHF.